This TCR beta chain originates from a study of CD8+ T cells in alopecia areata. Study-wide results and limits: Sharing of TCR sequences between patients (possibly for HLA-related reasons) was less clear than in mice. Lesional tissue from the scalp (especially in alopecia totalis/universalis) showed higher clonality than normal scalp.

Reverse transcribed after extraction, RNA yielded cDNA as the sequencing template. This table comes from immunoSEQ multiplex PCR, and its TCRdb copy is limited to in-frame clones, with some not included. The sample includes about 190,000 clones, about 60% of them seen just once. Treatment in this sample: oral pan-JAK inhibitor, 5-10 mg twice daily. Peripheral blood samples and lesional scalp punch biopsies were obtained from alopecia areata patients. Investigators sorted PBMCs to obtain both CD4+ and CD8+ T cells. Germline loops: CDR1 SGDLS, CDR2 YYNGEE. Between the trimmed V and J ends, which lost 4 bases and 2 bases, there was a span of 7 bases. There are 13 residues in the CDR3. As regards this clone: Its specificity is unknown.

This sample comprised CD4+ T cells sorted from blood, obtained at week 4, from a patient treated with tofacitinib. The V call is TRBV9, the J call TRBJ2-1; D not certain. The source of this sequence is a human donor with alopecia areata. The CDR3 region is CASSFTPYNEQFF. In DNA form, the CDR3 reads TGTGCCAGCAGCTTTACACCCTACAATGAGCAGTTCTTC. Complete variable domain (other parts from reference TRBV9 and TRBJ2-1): DSGVTQTPKHLITATGQRVTLRCSPRSGDLSVYWYQQSLDQGLQFLIQYYNGEERAKGNILERFSAQQFPDLHSELNLSSLELGDSALYFCASSFTPYNEQFFGPGTRLTVL.